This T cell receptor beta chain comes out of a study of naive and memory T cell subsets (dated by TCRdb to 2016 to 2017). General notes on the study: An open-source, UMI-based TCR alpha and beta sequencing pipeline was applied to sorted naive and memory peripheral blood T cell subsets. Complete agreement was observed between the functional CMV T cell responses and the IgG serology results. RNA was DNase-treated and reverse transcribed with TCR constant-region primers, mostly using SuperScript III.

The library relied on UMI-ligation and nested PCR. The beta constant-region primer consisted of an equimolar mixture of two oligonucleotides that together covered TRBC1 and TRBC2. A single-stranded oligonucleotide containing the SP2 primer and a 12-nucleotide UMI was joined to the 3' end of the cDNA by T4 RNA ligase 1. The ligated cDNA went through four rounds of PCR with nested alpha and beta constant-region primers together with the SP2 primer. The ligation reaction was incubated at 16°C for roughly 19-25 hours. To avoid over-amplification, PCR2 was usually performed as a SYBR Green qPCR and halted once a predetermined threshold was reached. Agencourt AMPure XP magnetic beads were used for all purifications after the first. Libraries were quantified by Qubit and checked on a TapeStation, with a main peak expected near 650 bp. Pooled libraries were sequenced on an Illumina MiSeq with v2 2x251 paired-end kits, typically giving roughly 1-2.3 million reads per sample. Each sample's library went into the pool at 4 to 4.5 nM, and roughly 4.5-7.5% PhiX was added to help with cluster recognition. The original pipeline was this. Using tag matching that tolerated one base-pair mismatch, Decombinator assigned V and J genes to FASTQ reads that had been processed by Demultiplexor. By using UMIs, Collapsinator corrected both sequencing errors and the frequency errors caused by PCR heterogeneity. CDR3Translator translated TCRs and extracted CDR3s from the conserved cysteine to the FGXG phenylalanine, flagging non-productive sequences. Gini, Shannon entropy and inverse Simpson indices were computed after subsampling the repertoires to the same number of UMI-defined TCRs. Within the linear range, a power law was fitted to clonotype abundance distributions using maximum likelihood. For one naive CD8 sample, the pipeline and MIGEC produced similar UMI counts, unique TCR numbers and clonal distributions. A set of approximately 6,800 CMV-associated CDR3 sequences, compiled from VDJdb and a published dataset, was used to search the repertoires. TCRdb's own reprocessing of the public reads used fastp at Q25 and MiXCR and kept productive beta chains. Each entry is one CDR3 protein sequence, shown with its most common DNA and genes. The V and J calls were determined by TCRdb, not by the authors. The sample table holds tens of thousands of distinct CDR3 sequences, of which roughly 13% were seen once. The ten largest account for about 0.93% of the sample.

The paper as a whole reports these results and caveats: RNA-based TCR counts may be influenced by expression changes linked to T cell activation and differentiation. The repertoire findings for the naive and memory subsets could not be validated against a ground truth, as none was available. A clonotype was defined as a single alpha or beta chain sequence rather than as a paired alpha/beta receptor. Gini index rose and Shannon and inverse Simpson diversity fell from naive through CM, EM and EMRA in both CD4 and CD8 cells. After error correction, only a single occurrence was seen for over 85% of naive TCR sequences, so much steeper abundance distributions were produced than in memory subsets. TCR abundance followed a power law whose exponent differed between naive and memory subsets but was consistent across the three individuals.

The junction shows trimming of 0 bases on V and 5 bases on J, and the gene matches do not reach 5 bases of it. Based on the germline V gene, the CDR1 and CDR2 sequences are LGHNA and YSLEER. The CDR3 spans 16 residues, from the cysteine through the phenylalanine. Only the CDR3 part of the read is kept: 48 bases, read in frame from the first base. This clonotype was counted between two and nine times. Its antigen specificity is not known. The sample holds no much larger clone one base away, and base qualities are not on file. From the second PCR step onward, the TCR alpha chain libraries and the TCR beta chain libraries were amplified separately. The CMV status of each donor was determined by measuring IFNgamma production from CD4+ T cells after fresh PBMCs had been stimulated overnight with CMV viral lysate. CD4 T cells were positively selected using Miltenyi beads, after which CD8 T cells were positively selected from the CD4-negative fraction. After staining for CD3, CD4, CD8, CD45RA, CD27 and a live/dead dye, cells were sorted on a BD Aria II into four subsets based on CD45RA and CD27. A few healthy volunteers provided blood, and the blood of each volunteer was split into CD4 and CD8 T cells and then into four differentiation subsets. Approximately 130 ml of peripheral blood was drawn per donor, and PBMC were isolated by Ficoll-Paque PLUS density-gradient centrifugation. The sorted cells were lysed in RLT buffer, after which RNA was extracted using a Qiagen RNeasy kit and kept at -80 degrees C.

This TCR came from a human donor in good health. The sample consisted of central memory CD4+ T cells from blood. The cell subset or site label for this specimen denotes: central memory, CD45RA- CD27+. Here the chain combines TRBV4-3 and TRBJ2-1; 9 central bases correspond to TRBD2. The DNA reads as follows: TGCGCCAGCAGCCAAGAGGCTAGCGGGAAAAACAATGAGCAGTTCTTC. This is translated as CASSQEASGKNNEQFF.